The 27 T cell receptor beta chains presented below share a single source sample, sequenced in a study of T-cell reconstitution after alpha-beta-depleted transplantation in children. Researchers prepared the TCRbeta library using unique molecular identifiers, the study reports. TCRdb reanalysed the PCR reads using MiXCR and keeps one entry per CDR3 protein. The sample holds 250,000 to 400,000 distinct CDR3 sequences, over 20% seen once. The material was PBMCs, mostly from graft donor cells, obtained 180 days after TCRalphabeta/CD19-depleted stem cell transplant. Receptor source: a male patient aged 10 to 17 who had a stem cell transplant for acute lymphoblastic leukemia, so the T cells may come from the graft donor.

CDR3 sequence (DNA): TGCAGTGCTAGAGGAGTTTTTCAAGAGACCCAGTACTTC. It specifies CSARGVFQETQYF. This sequence joins TRBV20-1 and TRBJ2-5; D call uncertain. The germline V gene encodes CDR1 DFQATT and CDR2 SNEGSKA (reference sequence). The CDR3 length is 13 residues. V was shortened by 1 base and J by 2 bases, with 8 bases between the two germline ends.

This clonotype was seen only a few times. V and J are TRBV20-1 and TRBJ2-7; D uncertain. This CDR3 region has 12 residues. CDR1 and CDR2 from the germline V gene are DFQATT and SNEGSKA (reference sequence). V was cut by 3 bases and J by 0 bases, with 6 bases left in between. CDR3: CSARPDSYEQYF. The CDR3 DNA reads as TGCAGTGCTAGGCCGGACTCCTACGAGCAGTACTTC.

This sequence joins TRBV24-1 and TRBJ2-7, with 8 bases lining up with TRBD1. The ends lost 2 bases at V and 9 bases at J; junction bases unmatched: 5. The germline V gene has CDR1 KGHDR and CDR2 SFDVKD. This CDR3 is built from 13 residues. The chain's CDR3 is CATSDSNRGVQYF. In DNA form, the CDR3 reads TGTGCCACCAGTGATTCCAACAGGGGGGTGCAGTACTTC.

In this sample, this clonotype turned up many times. The chain uses TRBV20-1 and TRBJ2-7, with 7 bases matching TRBD1. The CDR3 loop spans 15 amino acids. Germline CDR1 DFQATT, CDR2 SNEGSKA (reference sequence). Trimming took 3 bases from V and 4 from J; bases not matched to a gene: 12. The CDR3 spells CSASFSPDRLYEQYF. The CDR3 DNA reads TGCAGTGCTAGTTTTTCACCGGACAGGTTGTACGAGCAGTACTTC.

A remark on this clonotype: A read error may account for a junction end that differs from germline. This rearrangement joins TRBV15 to TRBJ1-1; TRBD1 is a possible D gene (6 bases). Germline V lookup: CDR1 LNHNV, CDR2 YYDKDF (reference sequence). The CDR3 consists of 15 residues. DNA for the CDR3: TGTGCCACCAGCAGCAAACAGGGCCCGAACACTGCAGCTTTCTTT. Residues: CATSSKQGPNTAAFF.

The chain couples TRBV4-1 to TRBJ2-1; D is possibly TRBD1 (8 bases). From germline, CDR1 is MGHRA and CDR2 YSYEKL. With 6 bases removed from V and 8 bases from J, the gap between germline ends came to 14 bases. This CDR3 has 13 residues. CDR3 region: CASRRTGRDEQFF. Here the CDR3 DNA reads TGCGCCAGCAGGCGGACAGGGAGGGATGAGCAGTTCTTC.

The CDR3 protein is CASSQDQGPNSYEQYF. CDR3 coding DNA: TGTGCCAGCAGCCAAGATCAGGGCCCTAACTCCTACGAGCAGTACTTC. The chain is built from TRBV4-2 and TRBJ2-7, with D perhaps TRBD1 (5 bases). V was trimmed by 0 bases and J by 0 bases, leaving 12 bases between them. CDR1 is LGHNA and CDR2 is YNFKEQ in the germline V gene. The CDR3 length is 16 residues.

V gene TRBV20-1 combines with J gene TRBJ2-7; TRBD2 matches 8 bases. In germline, CDR1 is DFQATT, CDR2 SNEGSKA (reference sequence). The CDR3 spans 14 residues. V dropped 2 bases and J dropped 0; count of bases not matched to a gene: 3. The CDR3 loop reads CSARTSGGSYEQYF. The CDR3 nucleotides read TGCAGTGCTAGAACTAGCGGAGGCTCCTACGAGCAGTACTTC.

This clonotype has a handful of counts. This chain connects TRBV29-1 to TRBJ2-2, with 7 bases lining up with TRBD2. Germline loops: CDR1 SQVTM, CDR2 ANQGSEA. The CDR3 contains 14 residues. V gave up 0 bases and J gave up 7 bases; unmatched junction bases: 5. The CDR3 sequence: CSVEEREIVGELFF. The CDR3 region has the DNA TGCAGCGTTGAAGAGCGGGAGATCGTCGGGGAGCTGTTTTTT.

The chain is built from TRBV12-3 or TRBV12-4 and TRBJ2-7, with a weak D call TRBD2 (5 bases). V was cut by 6 bases and J by 9 bases, with 18 bases left in between. The CDR3 is 13 amino acids. Written as DNA, the CDR3 is TGTGCCAGCAGCTTGCCTCCGGACGCGGGGCAGTACTTC. Protein: CASSLPPDAGQYF.

The V call is TRBV5-6, the J call TRBJ2-1; D is undetermined. The CDR3 is 15 residues long. The ends were cut back, 4 bases at V and 0 bases at J, with 11 bases in the middle. Germline V gene sequence: CDR1 SGHDT, CDR2 YYEEEE. The CDR3 nucleotides are TGTGCCAGCAGCGCTACATGGTACTCCTACAATGAGCAGTTCTTC. It specifies CASSATWYSYNEQFF.

This clonotype was recorded a few times. The chain uses TRBV3-1 and TRBJ1-1; D is ambiguous. The V and J ends lost 3 bases and 10 bases respectively, with 18 bases between them. The V gene's germline CDR1 is LGHDT and CDR2 YNNKEL (reference sequence). The CDR3 spans 14 residues. CDR3 in amino acids: CASSHLAVGKGAFF. CDR3 DNA: TGTGCCAGCAGCCATCTCGCGGTGGGTAAAGGAGCTTTCTTT.

This clonotype was picked up a small number of times. The chain couples TRBV5-1 to TRBJ2-5; possibly TRBD1 for D (5 bases). The CDR3 consists of 12 residues. Germline V CDR1 and CDR2: SGHRS, YFSETQ. Trimming pared 4 bases from V and 5 bases from J, leaving 9 bases between. CDR3 in amino acids: CASSRGTETQYF. CDR3 nucleotide sequence: TGCGCCAGCAGCAGGGGAACGGAGACCCAGTACTTC.

The CDR3 DNA reads as TGTGCCAGCAGTTTAGAGCAGGGACGCTACGAGCAGTACTTC. Protein: CASSLEQGRYEQYF. J is TRBJ2-7 and V is TRBV12-3 or TRBV12-4; either TRBD1 or TRBD2 may fit D (5 bases each). The V and J ends lost 1 base and 3 bases respectively, with 10 bases between them. The CDR3 spans 14 residues.

In its sample, this clonotype was seen a few times. J is TRBJ2-1 and V is TRBV5-1; D is possibly TRBD2 (6 bases). The CDR3 extends over 15 amino acids. Trimming took off 2 bases at V and 8 bases at J, with 17 bases between the two ends. Per the germline V gene, CDR1 is SGHRS and CDR2 is YFSETQ. The CDR3 DNA sequence: TGCGCCAGCAGCTTTCAGTTGCGGGACTCGGATGAGCAGTTCTTC. It specifies CASSFQLRDSDEQFF.

This chain connects TRBV11-1 to TRBJ1-2; tentative D call: TRBD1 (5 bases). The CDR3 runs to 16 residues. The germline V gene encodes CDR1 SGHAT and CDR2 FQDESV (reference sequence). Trimming took 3 bases from V and 3 from J, leaving 17 bases between them. The CDR3 sequence: CASSFDAQVRDYGYTF. CDR3 bases: TGTGCCAGCAGCTTCGATGCACAGGTGCGGGACTATGGCTACACCTTC.

This clonotype was seen a few times. J is TRBJ2-1 and V is TRBV4-2; tentative D call: TRBD1 (6 bases). This CDR3 region has 17 residues. V was clipped by 0 bases and J by 0 bases, with 12 bases between them. Germline loops: CDR1 LGHNA, CDR2 YNFKEQ. The CDR3 sequence is CASSQETGETSYNEQFF. The DNA for the CDR3 is TGTGCCAGCAGCCAAGAGACAGGTGAGACCTCCTACAATGAGCAGTTCTTC.

In its sample, this clonotype was seen a few times. The chain links TRBV12-3 or TRBV12-4 to TRBJ2-7, with D tentatively TRBD1 (6 bases). V gave up 3 bases and J gave up 1 base, with 13 bases separating them. The CDR3 is 15 amino acids. CDR3 in amino acids: CASSLATGISYEQYF. CDR3 in DNA: TGTGCCAGCAGTTTGGCGACAGGAATTTCCTACGAGCAGTACTTC.

There are many counts of this clonotype. The rearrangement links TRBV7-6 to TRBJ1-1; tentatively, D is TRBD1 (6 bases). The CDR3 runs 16 residues. V was trimmed by 2 bases and J by 3 bases, leaving 16 bases between them. Looked up from germline, CDR1 is SGHVS and CDR2 is FNYEAQ. The CDR3 region is CASSLRGGDGYTEAFF. The CDR3 DNA follows: TGTGCCAGCAGCTTAAGGGGGGGGGATGGCTACACTGAAGCTTTCTTT. Variable domain in full (rest from reference TRBV7-6 and TRBJ1-1): GAGVSQSPRYKVTKRGQDVALRCDPISGHVSLYWYRQALGQGPEFLTYFNYEAQQDKSGLPNDRFSAERPEGSISTLTIQRTEQRDSAMYRCASSLRGGDGYTEAFFGQGTRLTVV.

This chain connects TRBV5-1 to TRBJ2-7, with D perhaps matching TRBD2 (5 bases). The CDR3 is 13 amino acids. Germline CDR1 SGHRS, CDR2 YFSETQ. V was clipped by 5 bases and J by 3 bases, with 12 bases between them. The CDR3 nucleotides are TGCGCCAGCAGTTCCGGCGGGTACTACGAGCAGTACTTC. It is translated as CASSSGGYYEQYF.

This clonotype was counted between two and nine times. The V gene is TRBV9, the J gene TRBJ1-2; the D is unclear. This CDR3 spans 13 amino acids. Germline-derived CDR1 and CDR2 are SGDLS and YYNGEE. V was shortened by 4 bases and J by 4 bases, with 11 bases between the two germline ends. CDR3 protein: CASSPGWSYGYTF. The DNA for the CDR3 is TGTGCCAGCAGCCCCGGGTGGTCCTATGGCTACACCTTC.

J is TRBJ2-7 and V is TRBV29-1; D may be TRBD1 or TRBD2 (5 bases each). CDR1 and CDR2 (germline): SQVTM, ANQGSEA. This CDR3 has 14 amino acids. Between the trimmed V and J ends, which lost 4 bases and 3 bases, there was a span of 16 bases. CDR3 DNA sequence: TGCAGCGTTGGATCCCGGGGCAGACTCTACGAGCAGTACTTC. This codes for CSVGSRGRLYEQYF.

The chain is built from TRBV6-1 and TRBJ2-3; 8 bases are a match to TRBD1. The germline CDR1 and CDR2 sequences are MNHNS and SASEGT. V dropped 5 bases and J dropped 7; count of bases not matched to a gene: 8. The length of the CDR3 is 14 residues. The chain's CDR3 is CASSRLTGANTQYF. In nucleotides, the CDR3 is TGTGCCAGCAGTCGTTTGACAGGGGCCAATACGCAGTATTTT.

V gene TRBV27 combines with J gene TRBJ1-5; tentative D call: TRBD1 (6 bases). This CDR3 region has 18 residues. Germline CDR1 reads MNHEY; CDR2 reads SMNVEV (reference sequence). V was shortened by 0 bases and J by 2 bases, with 17 bases between the two germline ends. The CDR3 protein is CASSLSEGGGRGNQPQHF. The CDR3 coding sequence is TGTGCCAGCAGTTTATCGGAGGGGGGGGGGCGAGGCAATCAGCCCCAGCATTTT.

V usage is TRBV7-9 and J usage is TRBJ2-5; no clear D. Germline CDR1 SEHNR, CDR2 FQNEAQ (reference sequence). The CDR3 has 15 amino acids. V was pared by 1 base and J by 2 bases, with 11 bases between. The CDR3 region has the DNA TGTGCCAGCAGCTTAGGTCTCCTTCTACAAGAGACCCAGTACTTC. This codes for CASSLGLLLQETQYF.

This chain joins TRBV5-1 and TRBJ2-1, with 9 bases aligning to TRBD2. V dropped 1 base and J dropped 7; count of bases not matched to a gene: 9. The CDR3 totals 16 residues. Germline V gene data show CDR1 as SGHRS and CDR2 as YFSETQ. CDR3 DNA: TGCGCCAGCAGCTTGTATATAGCGGGAGAAACGAATGAGCAGTTCTTC. This sequence encodes CASSLYIAGETNEQFF. The whole variable domain, remainder taken from reference TRBV5-1 and TRBJ2-1, is KAGVTQTPRYLIKTRGQQVTLSCSPISGHRSVSWYQQTPGQGLQFLFEYFSETQRNKGNFPGRFSGRQFSNSRSEMNVSTLELGDSALYLCASSLYIAGETNEQFFGPGTRLTVL.

The genes are TRBV7-9 and TRBJ2-1; D not resolved. Trimming took 5 bases from V and 7 from J, leaving 18 bases between them. This CDR3 has 15 residues. Germline values: CDR1 SEHNR, CDR2 FQNEAQ (reference sequence). The CDR3 loop reads CASSPLRTERNEQFF. CDR3 coding DNA: TGTGCCAGCAGCCCCCTTAGAACGGAGAGGAATGAGCAGTTCTTC.